This TCR beta chain was sequenced in a study of CD8 T cells in Susac syndrome. Negative magnetic isolation gave CD8+ and CD4+ cells; FACS enriched CD8+ TEMRA. About 0.45 to 1 ug RNA was reverse transcribed with random hexamers. TCRdb re-called the immunoSEQ multiplex PCR reads with MiXCR, one entry per CDR3 protein. The data show some 260,000 distinct CDR3 sequences, around 83% seen once. The V end was cut by 4 bases, the J end by 2 bases, with 12 bases between. The CDR3 has 15 amino acids. The germline CDR1 and CDR2 sequences are SGHVS and FNYEAQ. The chain uses TRBV7-6 and TRBJ2-1; a possible D gene is TRBD2 (6 bases). The clonotype originates from a human donor with multiple sclerosis. The sequenced material came from CD8+ T cells from PBMCs. The CDR3 is CASSSLAETYNEQFF. CDR3 bases: TGTGCCAGCAGCTCCTTAGCGGAAACCTACAATGAGCAGTTCTTC.